The next 30 T cell receptor beta chains were all read from a single sample in a study of cytomegalovirus exposure and HLA in healthy donors. Both 60 Vbeta primers and 13 Jbeta primers went into the PCR. The protocol was immunoSEQ multiplex PCR, while the TCRdb copy is restricted to in-frame clones and leaves out a portion. This sample has just over 150,000 clones; 80% to 90% occur once, and the top ten carry under 7.5%. Sequences were obtained from PBMCs. All receptors derive from a man aged 50 or older in good health and CMV-seropositive.

This clone appeared a single time. This chain joins TRBV5-1 and TRBJ1-1; D is uncertain. In germline, CDR1 is SGHRS, CDR2 YFSETQ. CDR3 length: 14 residues. Trimming removed 5 bases from V and 1 base from J, with 12 bases in between. CDR3 in amino acids: CASRGDSWNTEAFF. In DNA, the CDR3 is TGCGCCAGCAGAGGAGACTCCTGGAACACTGAAGCTTTCTTT.

This clone came up a few times. V gene TRBV4-1 combines with J gene TRBJ1-3; no reliable D call. Germline CDR1 is MGHRA and CDR2 is YSYEKL. This CDR3 comprises 15 residues. The V end was cut by 8 bases, the J end by 3 bases, with 17 bases between. This CDR3 reads CASRPREGFGNTIYF. CDR3 bases: TGCGCCAGCCGACCTCGGGAGGGTTTTGGAAACACCATATATTTT.

This chain connects TRBV13 to TRBJ1-2; D unresolved. Per the germline V gene, CDR1 is PRHDT and CDR2 is FYEKMQ (reference sequence). Trimming cost V 4 bases and J 4 bases, with 10 bases left between them. This CDR3 is built from 13 residues. CDR3 residues: CASSYGSFYGYTF. CDR3 DNA sequence: TGTGCCAGCAGCTACGGGAGTTTCTATGGCTACACCTTC.

The chain couples TRBV6-1 to TRBJ2-7, with D uncertain. CDR1 is MNHNS and CDR2 is SASEGT in the germline V gene. V lost 6 bases, J lost 4 bases, and 13 bases lay in between. This CDR3 comprises 13 residues. CDR3 DNA sequence: TGTGCCAGCAGCTCAGGATCACGATACGAGCAGTACGTC. Protein: CASSSGSRYEQYV.

The chain joins TRBV19 to TRBJ1-2, with 10 positions matching TRBD1. Looked up from germline, CDR1 is LNHDA and CDR2 is SQIVND (reference sequence). V gave up 10 bases and J gave up 7 bases; unmatched junction bases: 9. The CDR3 covers 13 residues. Here the CDR3 reads CATRTGGWGGYTF. DNA for the CDR3: TGTGCCACGCGGACAGGGGGTTGGGGTGGCTACACCTTC.

The V call is TRBV4-1, the J call TRBJ1-3; D unresolved. CDR1 MGHRA and CDR2 YSYEKL come from the germline V gene. Trimming took 1 base from V and 0 from J, leaving 7 bases between them. This CDR3 has 15 amino acids. The CDR3 here is CASSQVLSSGNTIYF. The CDR3 DNA is TGCGCCAGCAGCCAAGTTTTGAGCTCTGGAAACACCATATATTTT.

The V and J genes are TRBV28 and TRBJ2-3; 10 bases map to TRBD2. Germline CDR1 is MDHEN and CDR2 is SYDVKM. J was trimmed by 4 bases and V by 4 bases; bases with no gene match: 8. This CDR3 has 16 amino acids. CDR3 nucleotides: TGTGCCAGCAGTTCCGGGACTAGCGTGAGCGCAGATACGCAGTATTTT. This gives the protein CASSSGTSVSADTQYF.

V and J are TRBV20-1 and TRBJ2-1; no definite D call. Trimming removed 7 bases at V and 6 bases at J, with 7 bases between. This CDR3 has 10 residues. Per germline, CDR1 DFQATT and CDR2 SNEGSKA (reference sequence). The CDR3 here is CSVASNEQFF. Here the CDR3 DNA reads TGCAGTGTCGCCAGCAATGAGCAGTTCTTC.

This chain uses TRBV7-8 with TRBJ1-2; the D is unclear. The CDR3 runs 11 residues. Germline V gives CDR1 SGHVS, CDR2 FQNEAQ. Trimming stripped 5 bases from V and 6 bases from J, with 7 bases between. This chain's CDR3 is CASSSSDGYTF. For the CDR3, the DNA is TGTGCCAGCAGCAGCTCCGATGGCTACACCTTC.

The genes are TRBV18 and TRBJ1-1; TRBD1 might be the D (6 bases). Trimming shortened V by 0 bases and J by 6 bases, and 14 bases separated the two germline ends. Per germline, CDR1 KGHSH and CDR2 LQKENI. The CDR3 sequence is 15 residues long. The CDR3 loop is CASSPPSGGGAEAFF. CDR3 nucleotide sequence: TGTGCCAGCTCACCACCCAGCGGAGGGGGGGCTGAAGCTTTCTTT. The full variable domain, its missing parts supplied by reference TRBV18 and TRBJ1-1, is NAGVMQNPRHLVRRRGQEARLRCSPMKGHSHVYWYRQLPEEGLKFMVYLQKENIIDESGMPKERFSAEFPKEGPSILRIQQVVRGDSAAYFCASSPPSGGGAEAFFGQGTRLTVV.

The CDR3 nucleotides read TGTGCCAGCAGTACCACGGGGGGCTATGGCTACACCTTC. The encoded protein is CASSTTGGYGYTF. This rearrangement joins TRBV11-2 to TRBJ1-2, with a tentative D call TRBD1 (5 bases). CDR1 and CDR2 from the germline V gene are SGHAT and FQNNGV. CDR3 length: 13 residues. The V end lost 6 bases, the J end lost 4 bases, and 12 bases lay between the germline ends.

There are a few counts of this clone. V and J are TRBV19 and TRBJ1-2; 10 nucleotides match TRBD1. CDR1 is LNHDA and CDR2 is SQIVND in the germline V gene (reference sequence). Trimming took 4 bases from V and 4 from J; bases not matched to a gene: 6. CDR3 size: 15 residues. CDR3 amino acids: CASSTTGGASYGYTF. Here the CDR3 DNA reads TGTGCCAGTAGTACGACAGGGGGCGCCAGCTATGGCTACACCTTC. Full variable domain (remainder filled in from reference TRBV19 and TRBJ1-2): DGGITQSPKYLFRKEGQNVTLSCEQNLNHDAMYWYRQDPGQGLRLIYYSQIVNDFQKGDIAEGYSVSREKKESFPLTVTSAQKNPTAFYLCASSTTGGASYGYTFGSGTRLTVV.

The V call is TRBV5-1, the J call TRBJ1-1; 8 bases map to TRBD1. Germline CDR1 SGHRS, CDR2 YFSETQ. J lost 5 bases, V lost 2 bases, and 11 bases had no gene match. The CDR3 has 16 amino acids. CDR3 sequence: CASSFSSVTGGTEAFF. The DNA of the CDR3 is TGCGCCAGCAGCTTCTCGTCAGTTACAGGGGGAACTGAAGCTTTCTTT.

The V gene is TRBV6-4, the J gene TRBJ2-3; weak D call: TRBD2 (7 bases). V dropped 5 bases and J dropped 2 bases, with 14 bases sitting between them. CDR1 and CDR2 (germline): MRHNA, SNTAGT. There are 15 residues in the CDR3. DNA of the CDR3: TGTGCCAGCAGTCCCGGGGGGCCGTCCACAGATACGCAGTATTTT. Its protein is CASSPGGPSTDTQYF.

The chain carries TRBV9 and TRBJ2-5; 10 positions match TRBD1. Germline V gene lookup returns CDR1 SGDLS and CDR2 YYNGEE. Trimming cost V 4 bases and J 1 base; bases outside gene matches: 10. CDR3 size: 17 residues. This CDR3 reads CASSLEWGQGLQETQYF. The CDR3 region has the DNA TGTGCCAGCAGCTTAGAATGGGGACAGGGGCTCCAAGAGACCCAGTACTTC. The complete variable domain, with remaining parts taken from reference TRBV9 and TRBJ2-5, reads DSGVTQTPKHLITATGQRVTLRCSPRSGDLSVYWYQQSLDQGLQFLIQYYNGEERAKGNILERFSAQQFPDLHSELNLSSLELGDSALYFCASSLEWGQGLQETQYFGPGTRLLVL.

Written as DNA, the CDR3 is TGTGCCAGCAGCCTGACAGGGGGTCGACAAGAGACCCAGTACTTC. Its protein is CASSLTGGRQETQYF. This chain joins TRBV6-5 and TRBJ2-5, with 9 nucleotides matching TRBD1. Trimming removed 6 bases from V and 2 bases from J; junction bases left unmatched: 7. CDR3 length: 15 residues. Germline values: CDR1 MNHEY, CDR2 SVGAGI.

The chain employs TRBV11-2 and TRBJ2-5; 9 bases align to TRBD1. V gave up 3 bases and J gave up 5 bases; unmatched junction bases: 7. The CDR3 sequence is 15 residues long. Germline CDR1 and CDR2: SGHAT and FQNNGV. This CDR3 reads CASSLGDRVDETQYF. The CDR3, as DNA: TGTGCCAGCAGCTTGGGGGACAGGGTGGATGAGACCCAGTACTTC. Together with reference TRBV11-2 and TRBJ2-5, the CDR3 gives the full variable domain: EAGVAQSPRYKIIEKRQSVAFWCNPISGHATLYWYQQILGQGPKLLIQFQNNGVVDDSQLPKDRFSAERLKGVDSTLKIQPAKLEDSAVYLCASSLGDRVDETQYFGPGTRLLVL.

The chain couples TRBV7-7 to TRBJ2-2; TRBD1 matches at 8 bases. The germline gives CDR1 SSHAT, CDR2 FNYEAQ (reference sequence). The CDR3 spans 15 residues. V gave up 5 bases and J gave up 6 bases; unmatched junction bases: 8. The CDR3 reads CASSAGQGNAGELFF. CDR3 sequence (DNA): TGTGCCAGCAGCGCCGGACAGGGTAACGCCGGGGAGCTGTTTTTT. Full variable domain (remainder filled in from reference TRBV7-7 and TRBJ2-2): GAGVSQSPRYKVTKRGQDVTLRCDPISSHATLYWYQQALGQGPEFLTYFNYEAQPDKSGLPSDRFSAERPEGSISTLTIQRTEQRDSAMYRCASSAGQGNAGELFFGEGSRLTVL.

This chain uses TRBV4-2 with TRBJ2-7; possibly TRBD2 for D (6 bases). The V end lost 3 bases, the J end lost 4 bases, and 10 bases lay between the germline ends. This CDR3 contains 13 residues. Germline values: CDR1 LGHNA, CDR2 YNFKEQ. The CDR3 region is CASSHGGRYEQYF. As DNA, the CDR3 is TGTGCCAGCAGCCACGGAGGGAGATACGAGCAGTACTTC.

V and J are TRBV29-1 and TRBJ2-1; the match to TRBD2 covers 12 bases. After removal of 3 bases from V and 8 bases from J, the junction contained 5 bases not matched to a gene. The germline CDR1 and CDR2 sequences are SQVTM and ANQGSEA. This CDR3 spans 14 amino acids. CDR3 nucleotides: TGCAGCGTTGAGATGACTAGCGGGGGAGATGAGCAGTTCTTC. This sequence encodes CSVEMTSGGDEQFF.

This clone was detected once. It is likely a read error, because the conserved phenylalanine at the end of the CDR3 is missing. The J gene is TRBJ1-2, the V gene TRBV6-5; tentative D call: TRBD1 (5 bases). Trimming took 5 bases from V and 6 from J, leaving 10 bases between them. The CDR3 loop spans 12 amino acids. CDR1 is MNHEY, CDR2 SVGAGI, per germline. CDR3 protein: CASSAWGDGYTL. In DNA form, the CDR3 reads TGTGCCAGCAGTGCCTGGGGGGATGGCTACACCCTC.

This sequence joins TRBV5-6 and TRBJ2-1, with 7 bases matching TRBD2. Germline loops: CDR1 SGHDT, CDR2 YYEEEE. The CDR3 totals 15 residues. J gave up 0 bases and V 3 bases, and 3 bases lay outside the gene matches. The DNA for the CDR3 is TGTGCCAGCAGCTCTAGCGGTAGCTCCTACAATGAGCAGTTCTTC. Translated: CASSSSGSSYNEQFF. The full variable domain, with the rest looked up from reference TRBV5-6 and TRBJ2-1, is DAGVTQSPTHLIKTRGQQVTLRCSPKSGHDTVSWYQQALGQGPQFIFQYYEEEERQRGNFPDRFSGHQFPNYSSELNVNALLLGDSALYLCASSSSGSSYNEQFFGPGTRLTVL.

The rearrangement uses TRBV27 and TRBJ1-1, with 10 bases that match TRBD1. The CDR3 is made up of 16 amino acids. Trimming cost V 6 bases and J 0 bases; bases outside gene matches: 7. Germline V gene lookup returns CDR1 MNHEY and CDR2 SMNVEV (reference sequence). The CDR3 sequence is CASSHRQGALNTEAFF. The CDR3 nucleotides read TGTGCCAGCAGCCATCGACAGGGGGCCTTGAACACTGAAGCTTTCTTT.

CDR3 in amino acids: CASRPLAGVVREQFF. CDR3 DNA sequence: TGTGCCAGCAGGCCCCTAGCGGGAGTGGTCCGTGAGCAGTTCTTC. The genes are TRBV6-5 and TRBJ2-1; 10 positions match TRBD2. With V trimmed by 6 bases and J by 9 bases, 11 bases remained unmatched. The CDR3 is made up of 15 amino acids. Germline CDR1 and CDR2: MNHEY and SVGAGI.

V is TRBV9 and J is TRBJ2-5; D perhaps matches TRBD2 (6 bases). In germline, CDR1 is SGDLS, CDR2 YYNGEE. The CDR3 loop spans 15 amino acids. Trimming took 3 bases from V and 4 from J, leaving 16 bases between them. The CDR3 loop reads CASSASPGLGETQYF. Written as DNA, the CDR3 is TGTGCCAGCAGCGCCTCGCCGGGACTCGGAGAGACCCAGTACTTC.

The chain employs TRBV7-2 and TRBJ1-1, with D uncertain. The CDR3 has 13 residues. V was shortened by 2 bases and J by 4 bases, with 8 bases between the two germline ends. The germline gives CDR1 SGHTA, CDR2 FQGNSA. The CDR3 DNA is TGTGCCAGCAGCTTAACACAAGTCACTGAAGCTTTCTTT. Translation gives CASSLTQVTEAFF. The full variable domain, in which reference TRBV7-2 and TRBJ1-1 provide the parts outside the CDR3, is GAGVSQSPSNKVTEKGKDVELRCDPISGHTALYWYRQSLGQGLEFLIYFQGNSAPDKSGLPSDRFSAERTGGSVSTLTIQRTQQEDSAVYLCASSLTQVTEAFFGQGTRLTVV.

The J gene is TRBJ2-7, the V gene TRBV7-6; 10 bases map to TRBD2. Looked up from germline, CDR1 is SGHVS and CDR2 is FNYEAQ. The CDR3 sequence is 16 residues long. The V and J ends lost 1 base and 0 bases, in that order; junction bases with no gene match: 3. CDR3 sequence reads: CASSLGASGGSYEQYF. The CDR3 bases are TGTGCCAGCAGCTTAGGGGCTAGCGGGGGCTCCTACGAGCAGTACTTC.

The V gene is TRBV7-6, the J gene TRBJ2-1; TRBD1 aligns across 8 bases. The V segment lost 4 bases and the J segment 2 bases; nucleotides outside the gene matches: 4. Germline CDR1 and CDR2: SGHVS and FNYEAQ. This CDR3 has 15 amino acids. CDR3 region: CASSYRQGPYNEQFF. The CDR3 DNA sequence: TGTGCCAGCAGCTACCGACAGGGGCCCTACAATGAGCAGTTCTTC.

This chain uses TRBV15 with TRBJ2-7; 8 nucleotides agree with TRBD1. CDR3 length: 15 residues. Germline V lookup: CDR1 LNHNV, CDR2 YYDKDF (reference sequence). V lost 0 bases and J lost 0; bases outside the gene matches: 1. CDR3 region: CATSRDTGGSYEQYV. CDR3 coding DNA: TGTGCCACCAGCAGAGATACAGGGGGCTCCTACGAGCAGTACGTC.

This rearrangement joins TRBV7-2 to TRBJ1-6; tentative D call: TRBD1 (6 bases). With 2 bases removed from V and 2 bases from J, the gap between germline ends came to 10 bases. Germline V gene data show CDR1 as SGHTA and CDR2 as FQGNSA. This CDR3 contains 16 residues. The DNA of the CDR3 is TGTGCCAGCAGCTTATCAGGGGCGGCCTATAATTCACCCCTCCACTTT. Amino acids: CASSLSGAAYNSPLHF.